The 23 T cell receptor beta chains below were found in one sample sequenced in a study of CD8 T cells in cerebrospinal fluid in Alzheimer's disease (dated by TCRdb to the early 2020s). Library method: 10x single-cell sequencing. TCRdb names NextSeq 550 as the instrument used. With the reads reprocessed by TCRdb, a single entry stands for each CDR3 protein sequence and no DNA is reported. The table for this sample shows about 490 distinct CDR3 sequences. The ten top clones hold roughly 43% of the sample. Sequenced input: cerebrospinal fluid. These TCRs come from a human donor with Parkinson's disease.

This clonotype ranks as medium-sized in terms of frequency. The rearrangement joins TRBV5-6 to TRBJ2-3; lacking DNA, the TRBD2 call made by TCRdb goes unchecked. There are 15 residues in the CDR3. Germline assignment: CDR1 SGHDT and CDR2 YYEEEE. CDR3 residues: CASSLKLAGPDTQYF.

This clonotype ranks as medium-sized in terms of frequency. The chain combines TRBV3-1 with TRBJ1-1; the D gene TCRdb calls, TRBD1, cannot be checked with no DNA. The CDR3 totals 15 residues. The germline V gene has CDR1 LGHDT and CDR2 YNNKEL (reference sequence). The CDR3: CASSQGLGMNTEAFF.

V gene TRBV10-2 combines with J gene TRBJ1-4. Per the germline V gene, CDR1 is WSHSY and CDR2 is SAAADI. The length of the CDR3 is 12 residues. CDR3 in amino acids: CASSSVNEKLFF.

This clonotype is deemed medium-sized by its frequency. J is TRBJ1-5 and V is TRBV6-1; lacking DNA, the TRBD1 call made by TCRdb goes unchecked. The CDR3 length is 14 residues. The germline V gene encodes CDR1 MNHNS and CDR2 SASEGT. CDR3 protein: CASSEAGGGQPQHF.

In terms of frequency, this clonotype is medium-sized. The chain couples TRBV14 to TRBJ2-3; as DNA is missing, the TRBD2 call by TCRdb cannot be tested. Germline values: CDR1 SGHDN, CDR2 FVKESK. The CDR3 loop spans 15 amino acids. CDR3 residues: CASSWGLAGPDTQYF.

By frequency, this clonotype registers large. J is TRBJ2-5 and V is TRBV10-2; TCRdb returns TRBD2, unconfirmable since there is no DNA. From germline, CDR1 is WSHSY and CDR2 SAAADI. The CDR3 covers 16 residues. The CDR3 here is CASSESPTSVQETQYF.

By frequency, this clonotype registers large. This chain links TRBV9 with TRBJ2-1; TCRdb designates TRBD2, a call that cannot be tested without DNA. The CDR3 is 14 residues long. CDR1 is SGDLS, CDR2 YYNGEE, per germline. The CDR3 sequence is CASSVLSGGNEQFF.

This clonotype ranks as medium-sized in terms of frequency. The rearrangement joins TRBV10-3 to TRBJ1-1; as DNA is missing, the TRBD1 call by TCRdb cannot be tested. The germline V gene encodes CDR1 ENHRY and CDR2 SYGVKD. This CDR3 comprises 13 residues. CDR3 residues: CAISPTDNTEAFF.

The genes are TRBV30 and TRBJ1-2; TCRdb gives TRBD1 as the D gene, but with no DNA this cannot be confirmed. Germline V gives CDR1 GTSNPN, CDR2 SVGIG (reference sequence). The CDR3 is 14 amino acids. The CDR3 reads CAWSVGAGSYGYTF.

This clonotype is medium-sized by frequency. V gene TRBV6-6 combines with J gene TRBJ2-7; without DNA, the TCRdb call of TRBD1 cannot be checked. Looked up from germline, CDR1 is MNHNY and CDR2 is SVGAGI (reference sequence). This CDR3 has 14 residues. CDR3 sequence: CAIRGQVLSYEQYF.

This clonotype counts as medium-sized by frequency. The chain recombines TRBV6-2 or TRBV6-3 with TRBJ2-7. Germline lookup yields CDR1 MNHEY and CDR2 SVGEGT. This CDR3 has 12 amino acids. CDR3 loop: CASKGQAYEQYF.

This clonotype ranks as medium-sized in terms of frequency. V gene TRBV19 combines with J gene TRBJ1-1. Germline CDR1 LNHDA, CDR2 SQIVND (reference sequence). This CDR3 comprises 14 residues. CDR3 residues: CASSYGRINTEAFF.

The rearrangement joins TRBV9 to TRBJ2-7; the D call from TCRdb, TRBD1, cannot be confirmed without DNA. The CDR3 is 15 residues long. Germline lookup yields CDR1 SGDLS and CDR2 YYNGEE. CDR3 region: CASSVEATGTYEQYF.

The rearrangement uses TRBV14 and TRBJ1-2; TCRdb lists TRBD1, though no DNA is available to test this call. Germline V CDR1 and CDR2: SGHDN, FVKESK. The CDR3 extends over 13 amino acids. The CDR3 loop reads CASSPEDRYGYTF.

This clonotype is labeled medium-sized based on frequency. This CDR3 is CASSARRKQYF. This sequence joins TRBV6-4 and TRBJ2-7; without DNA, the TCRdb call of TRBD1 cannot be checked. CDR1 and CDR2 (germline): MRHNA, SNTAGT. This CDR3 is built from 11 residues.

According to its frequency, this clonotype is medium-sized (0.01 to 0.1%). This chain's CDR3 is CAISESRGLGNYGYTF. The gene calls are TRBV10-3 and TRBJ1-2. Germline CDR1 and CDR2: ENHRY and SYGVKD. There are 16 residues in the CDR3.

This clonotype is identified as medium-sized from frequency. The V call is TRBV6-2 or TRBV6-3, the J call TRBJ2-1; TCRdb indicates TRBD2, and absent DNA this call remains unverified. CDR1 is MNHEY, CDR2 SVGEGT, per germline. CDR3 length: 13 amino acids. The chain's CDR3 is CASEAGGGYEQFF.

Frequency places this clonotype as medium-sized. The rearrangement links TRBV2 to TRBJ1-5; the D call from TCRdb, TRBD1, cannot be confirmed without DNA. Germline loops: CDR1 SNHLY, CDR2 FYNNEI. This CDR3 is built from 14 residues. The chain's CDR3 is CASTGDGSNQPQHF.

Its frequency marks this clonotype as medium-sized. The chain joins TRBV12-3 or TRBV12-4 to TRBJ1-6. The length of the CDR3 is 15 residues. CDR3 amino acids: CASSLGGSYNSPLHF.

By frequency, this clonotype is medium-sized. The V call is TRBV11-2, the J call TRBJ1-1; TCRdb outputs TRBD1, but without DNA this stays unchecked. This CDR3 has 14 residues. Germline CDR1 and CDR2: SGHAT and FQNNGV. This CDR3 reads CASSLMEGDTEAFF.

The V and J genes are TRBV7-9 and TRBJ1-5. This CDR3 region has 14 residues. CDR1 and CDR2 (germline): SEHNR, FQNEAQ (reference sequence). The CDR3 sequence: CASRSDGPNQPQHF.

This clonotype ranks as medium-sized in terms of frequency. The gene calls are TRBV20-1 and TRBJ2-5; TCRdb calls TRBD1, which cannot be checked without DNA. The germline CDR1 and CDR2 sequences are DFQATT and SNEGSKA (reference sequence). This CDR3 is built from 16 residues. CDR3 region: CSASTSFLQGEETQYF.

This clonotype registers medium-sized by frequency. CDR3 residues: CASSQPSPGLAGGDTQYF. The chain carries TRBV12-3 or TRBV12-4 and TRBJ2-3; TCRdb lists TRBD2, though no DNA is available to test this call. CDR3 length equals 18 residues.